A single sample gave rise to the 2 T cell receptor beta chains below, sequenced in a study of CD8+ T cells in alopecia areata. Investigators isolated RNA and reverse transcribed it into cDNA to act as the sequencing template. The assay was immunoSEQ multiplex PCR, and TCRdb's table has in-frame clones only and misses some. Found here are about 140,000 clones, around 86% of them singletons; the top ten hold around 13%. Treatment given: oral pan-JAK inhibitor, 5-10 mg twice daily. The sample was CD8+ T cells sorted from blood, taken at week 4, from a patient treated with tofacitinib. The receptors stem from a human donor with alopecia areata.

The chain couples TRBV2 to TRBJ1-2; D is ambiguous. Germline loops: CDR1 SNHLY, CDR2 FYNNEI. Deletions cut 10 bases from V and 2 bases from J, with 11 bases between. The CDR3 contains 12 residues. CDR3 sequence: CAKDPANYGYTF. CDR3 coding DNA: TGTGCCAAAGACCCGGCCAACTATGGCTACACCTTC.

The chain couples TRBV5-4 to TRBJ2-3; D gene ambiguous. CDR1 is SGHNT, CDR2 YYREEE, per germline (reference sequence). The CDR3 covers 14 residues. Trimming removed 1 base at V and 0 bases at J, with 6 bases between. CDR3 residues: CASSLSGSTDTQYF. DNA for the CDR3: TGTGCCAGCAGCTTGTCCGGCAGCACAGATACGCAGTATTTT.